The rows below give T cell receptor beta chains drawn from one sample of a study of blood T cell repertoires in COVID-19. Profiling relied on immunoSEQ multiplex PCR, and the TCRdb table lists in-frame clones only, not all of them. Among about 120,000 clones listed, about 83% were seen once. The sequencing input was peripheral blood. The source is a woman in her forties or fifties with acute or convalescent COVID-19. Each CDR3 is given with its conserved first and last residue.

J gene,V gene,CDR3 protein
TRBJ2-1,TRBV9,CASSVGGRTSYNEQFF
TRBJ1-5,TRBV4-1,CASSPRDTDQPQHF
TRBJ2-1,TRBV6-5,CASSPLADPGNEQFF
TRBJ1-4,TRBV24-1,CATSDFTGKKLFF
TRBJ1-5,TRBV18,CASSPTTGIGNQPQHF
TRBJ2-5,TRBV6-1,CASSGGQGRGSETQYF
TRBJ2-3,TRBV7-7,CASSLIGGGTDTQYF
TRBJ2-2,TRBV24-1,CATSAPTGTGELFF
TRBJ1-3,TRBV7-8,CASSLRGGTGVGGNTIYF
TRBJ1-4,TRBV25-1,CASSEHRGLGEKLFF
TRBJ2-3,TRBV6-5,CASRYQDTQYF
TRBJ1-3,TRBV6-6,CASSLRPPASSGNTIYF
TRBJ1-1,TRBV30,CAWSAQTGAEAFF
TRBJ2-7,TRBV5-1,CASSLGGTGSYEQYF
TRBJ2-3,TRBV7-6,CASSLVGGGTDTQYF
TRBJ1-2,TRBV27,CASSLQQVDPYGYTF
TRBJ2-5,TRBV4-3,CASSQGTAGETQYF